This TCR beta chain emerged from a study of CD8 T cells in Susac syndrome. A quantity of roughly 0.5 to 1 ug RNA underwent reverse transcription using random hexamers. The CDR3 of TCR beta was amplified by immunoSEQ multiplex PCR across 54 Vbeta and 13 Jbeta. TCRdb reanalysed the immunoSEQ multiplex PCR reads using MiXCR and keeps one entry per CDR3 protein. The profile shows around 99,000 distinct CDR3 sequences, approximately 96% of them singletons. TCR beta from blood CD8+ and CD4+ T cells was sequenced. CDR3 length: 12 residues. The V and J ends lost 0 bases and 9 bases respectively, with 9 bases between them. The germline CDR1 and CDR2 sequences are SGHTA and FQGNSA.

The clonotype originates from a human donor in good health. J is TRBJ2-7 and V is TRBV7-2; D is undetermined. Sample: CD4+ T cells from PBMCs. The CDR3 DNA reads TGTGCCAGCAGCTTAGCTGGTGCAGGGCAGTACTTC. Protein product: CASSLAGAGQYF. Based on the CDR3 plus reference TRBV7-2 and TRBJ2-7, the full variable domain is GAGVSQSPSNKVTEKGKDVELRCDPISGHTALYWYRQSLGQGLEFLIYFQGNSAPDKSGLPSDRFSAERTGGSVSTLTIQRTQQEDSAVYLCASSLAGAGQYFGPGTRLTVT.